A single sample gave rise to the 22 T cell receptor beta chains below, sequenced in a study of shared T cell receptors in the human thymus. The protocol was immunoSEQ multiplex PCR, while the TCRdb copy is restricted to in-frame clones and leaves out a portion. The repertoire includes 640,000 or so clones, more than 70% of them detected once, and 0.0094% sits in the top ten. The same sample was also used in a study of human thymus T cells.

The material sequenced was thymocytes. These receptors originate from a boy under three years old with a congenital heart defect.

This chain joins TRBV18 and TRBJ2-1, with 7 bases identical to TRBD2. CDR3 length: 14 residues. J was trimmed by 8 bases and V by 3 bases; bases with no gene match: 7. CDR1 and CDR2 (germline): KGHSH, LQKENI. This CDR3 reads CASSPGLEVYEQFF. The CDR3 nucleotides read TGTGCCAGCTCACCCGGACTAGAAGTCTATGAGCAGTTCTTC. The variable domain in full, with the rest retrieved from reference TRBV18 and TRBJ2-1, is NAGVMQNPRHLVRRRGQEARLRCSPMKGHSHVYWYRQLPEEGLKFMVYLQKENIIDESGMPKERFSAEFPKEGPSILRIQQVVRGDSAAYFCASSPGLEVYEQFFGPGTRLTVL.

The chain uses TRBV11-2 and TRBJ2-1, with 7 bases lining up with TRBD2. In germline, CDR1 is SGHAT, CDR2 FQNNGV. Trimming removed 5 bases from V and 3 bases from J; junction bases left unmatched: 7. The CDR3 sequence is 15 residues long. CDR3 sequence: CASSPELAGYNEQFF. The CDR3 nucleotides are TGTGCCAGCAGCCCCGAGTTAGCGGGCTACAATGAGCAGTTCTTC.

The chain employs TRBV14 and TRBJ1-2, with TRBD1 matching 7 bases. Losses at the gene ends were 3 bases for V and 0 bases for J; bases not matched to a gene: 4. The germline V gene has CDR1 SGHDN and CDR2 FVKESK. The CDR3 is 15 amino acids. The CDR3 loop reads CASSHRGRANYGYTF. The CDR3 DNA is TGTGCCAGCAGCCACAGGGGGAGAGCTAACTATGGCTACACCTTC.

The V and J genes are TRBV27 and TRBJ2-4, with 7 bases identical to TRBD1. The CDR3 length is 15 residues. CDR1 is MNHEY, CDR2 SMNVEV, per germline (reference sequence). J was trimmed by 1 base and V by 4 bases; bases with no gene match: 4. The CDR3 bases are TGTGCCAGCAGTTCGAGGGGGCTGGCCAAAAACATTCAGTACTTC. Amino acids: CASSSRGLAKNIQYF.

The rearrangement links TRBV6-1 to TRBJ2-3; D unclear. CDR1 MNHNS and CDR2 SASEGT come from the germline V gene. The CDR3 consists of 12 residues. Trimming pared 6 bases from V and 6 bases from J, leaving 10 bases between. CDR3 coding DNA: TGTGCCAGCAGATTCCCCAGGGATACGCAGTATTTT. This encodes CASRFPRDTQYF.

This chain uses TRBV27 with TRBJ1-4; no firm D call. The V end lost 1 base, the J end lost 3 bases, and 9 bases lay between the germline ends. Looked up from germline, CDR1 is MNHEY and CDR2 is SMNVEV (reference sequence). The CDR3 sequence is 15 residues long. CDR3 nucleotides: TGTGCCAGCAGTTTATGGGCCGCACCTAATGAAAAACTGTTTTTT. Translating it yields CASSLWAAPNEKLFF.

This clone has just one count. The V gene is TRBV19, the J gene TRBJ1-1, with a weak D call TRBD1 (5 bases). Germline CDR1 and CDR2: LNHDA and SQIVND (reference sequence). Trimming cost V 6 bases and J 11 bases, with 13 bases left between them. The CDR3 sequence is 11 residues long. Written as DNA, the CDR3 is TGTGCCAGTAGCACCCCAGGGAGGGCTTTCTTT. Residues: CASSTPGRAFF.

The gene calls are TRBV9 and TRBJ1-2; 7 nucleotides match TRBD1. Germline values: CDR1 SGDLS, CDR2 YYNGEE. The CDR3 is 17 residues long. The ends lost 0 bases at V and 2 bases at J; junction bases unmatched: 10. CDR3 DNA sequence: TGTGCCAGCAGCGTAGGGCGGTTAGGGGGCAGCAACTATGGCTACACCTTC. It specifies CASSVGRLGGSNYGYTF.

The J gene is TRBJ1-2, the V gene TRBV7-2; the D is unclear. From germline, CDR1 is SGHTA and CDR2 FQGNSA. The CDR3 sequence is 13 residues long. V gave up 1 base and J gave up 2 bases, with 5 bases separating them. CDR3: CASSLGRNYGYTF. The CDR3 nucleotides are TGTGCCAGCAGCTTAGGGCGGAACTATGGCTACACCTTC. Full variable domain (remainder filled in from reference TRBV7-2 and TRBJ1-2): GAGVSQSPSNKVTEKGKDVELRCDPISGHTALYWYRQSLGQGLEFLIYFQGNSAPDKSGLPSDRFSAERTGGSVSTLTIQRTQQEDSAVYLCASSLGRNYGYTFGSGTRLTVV.

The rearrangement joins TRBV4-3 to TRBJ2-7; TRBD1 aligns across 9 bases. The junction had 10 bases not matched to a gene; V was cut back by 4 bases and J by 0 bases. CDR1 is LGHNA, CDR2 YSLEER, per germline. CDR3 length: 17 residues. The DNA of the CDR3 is TGCGCCAGCAGCCGCACCTCCGGACAGGGGAACTCCTACGAGCAGTACTTC. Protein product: CASSRTSGQGNSYEQYF.

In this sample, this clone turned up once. CDR3 nucleotides: TGTGCCAGTAGTAAGCTAGCAGGAGAGACCCAGTACTTC. It yields the protein CASSKLAGETQYF. The rearrangement joins TRBV19 to TRBJ2-5; possible D gene TRBD2, 5 bases. Looked up from germline, CDR1 is LNHDA and CDR2 is SQIVND (reference sequence). The CDR3 sequence is 13 residues long. The ends were cut back, 4 bases at V and 4 bases at J, with 10 bases in the middle.

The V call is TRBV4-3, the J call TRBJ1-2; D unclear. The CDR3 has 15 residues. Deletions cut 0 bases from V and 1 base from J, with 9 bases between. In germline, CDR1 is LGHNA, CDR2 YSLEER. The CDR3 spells CASSQEGRLNYGYTF. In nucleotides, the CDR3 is TGCGCCAGCAGCCAAGAGGGCAGGCTTAACTATGGCTACACCTTC.

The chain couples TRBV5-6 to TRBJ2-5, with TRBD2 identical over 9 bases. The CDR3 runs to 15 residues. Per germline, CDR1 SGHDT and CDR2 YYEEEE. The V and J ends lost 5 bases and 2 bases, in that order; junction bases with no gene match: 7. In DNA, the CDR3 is TGTGCCAGCAGTCCCAGCGGGGGGTCACAAGAGACCCAGTACTTC. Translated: CASSPSGGSQETQYF.

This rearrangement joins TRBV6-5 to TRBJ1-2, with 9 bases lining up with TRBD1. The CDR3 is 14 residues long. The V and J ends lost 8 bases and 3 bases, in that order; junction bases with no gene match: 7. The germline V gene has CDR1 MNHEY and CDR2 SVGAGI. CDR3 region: CASRRTGVDYGYTF. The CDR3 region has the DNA TGTGCCAGCCGGAGGACAGGGGTGGACTATGGCTACACCTTC.

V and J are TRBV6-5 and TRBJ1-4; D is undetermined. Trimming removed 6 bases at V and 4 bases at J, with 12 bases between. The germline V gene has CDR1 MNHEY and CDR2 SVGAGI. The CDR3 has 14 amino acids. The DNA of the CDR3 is TGTGCCAGCAGCCCCCGGGGATTTAATGAAAAACTGTTTTTT. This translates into CASSPRGFNEKLFF.

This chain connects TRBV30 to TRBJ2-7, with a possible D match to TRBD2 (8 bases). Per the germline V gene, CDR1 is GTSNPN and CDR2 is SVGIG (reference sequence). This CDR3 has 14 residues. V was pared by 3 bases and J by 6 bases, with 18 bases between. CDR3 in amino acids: CAWRGLGGGLEQYF. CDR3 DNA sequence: TGTGCCTGGAGGGGACTAGGAGGGGGCCTCGAGCAGTACTTC. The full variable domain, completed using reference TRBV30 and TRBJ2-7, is SQTIHQWPATLVQPVGSPLSLECTVEGTSNPNLYWYRQAAGRGLQLLFYSVGIGQISSEVPQNLSASRPQDRQFILSSKKLLLSDSGFYLCAWRGLGGGLEQYFGPGTRLTVT.

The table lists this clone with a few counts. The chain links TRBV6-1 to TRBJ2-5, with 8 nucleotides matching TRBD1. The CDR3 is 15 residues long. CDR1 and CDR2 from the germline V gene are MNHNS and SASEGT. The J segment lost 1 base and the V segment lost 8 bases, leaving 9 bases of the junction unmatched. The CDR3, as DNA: TGTGCCAGCGGTCACGGGACAGGTCTCCAAGAGACCCAGTACTTC. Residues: CASGHGTGLQETQYF.

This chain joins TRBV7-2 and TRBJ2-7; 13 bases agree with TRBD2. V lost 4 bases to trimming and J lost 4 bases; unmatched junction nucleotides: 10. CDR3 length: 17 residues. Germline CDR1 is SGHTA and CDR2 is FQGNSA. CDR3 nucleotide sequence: TGTGCCAGCAGCTCAACATTACTAGCGGGAGGGAAATACGAGCAGTACTTC. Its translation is CASSSTLLAGGKYEQYF.

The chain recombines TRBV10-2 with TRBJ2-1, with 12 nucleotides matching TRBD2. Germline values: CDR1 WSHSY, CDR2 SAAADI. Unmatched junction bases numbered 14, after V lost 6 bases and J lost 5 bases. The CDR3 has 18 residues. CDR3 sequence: CASSPFVTSGSVNNEQFF. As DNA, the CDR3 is TGCGCCAGCAGCCCTTTTGTGACTAGCGGGAGCGTTAACAATGAGCAGTTCTTC.

CDR3 protein: CASSLATGLNEKLFF. CDR3 coding DNA: TGCGCCAGCAGCCTCGCGACAGGGCTCAATGAAAAACTGTTTTTT. The chain links TRBV4-3 to TRBJ1-4; TRBD1 matches at 7 bases. Losses at the gene ends were 4 bases for V and 5 bases for J; bases not matched to a gene: 7. The CDR3 length is 15 residues. CDR1 is LGHNA, CDR2 YSLEER, per germline.

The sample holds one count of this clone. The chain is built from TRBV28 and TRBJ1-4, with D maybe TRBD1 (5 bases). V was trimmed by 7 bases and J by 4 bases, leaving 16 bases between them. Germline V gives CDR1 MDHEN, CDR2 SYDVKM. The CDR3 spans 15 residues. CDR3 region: CASIIIGTLNEKLFF. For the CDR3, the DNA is TGTGCCAGCATAATAATCGGGACTCTTAATGAAAAACTGTTTTTT.

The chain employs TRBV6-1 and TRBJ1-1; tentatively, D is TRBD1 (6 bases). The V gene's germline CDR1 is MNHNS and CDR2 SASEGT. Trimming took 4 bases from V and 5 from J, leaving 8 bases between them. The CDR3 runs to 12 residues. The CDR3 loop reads CASSVGGTEAFF. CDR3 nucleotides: TGTGCCAGCAGTGTAGGGGGAACTGAAGCTTTCTTT.